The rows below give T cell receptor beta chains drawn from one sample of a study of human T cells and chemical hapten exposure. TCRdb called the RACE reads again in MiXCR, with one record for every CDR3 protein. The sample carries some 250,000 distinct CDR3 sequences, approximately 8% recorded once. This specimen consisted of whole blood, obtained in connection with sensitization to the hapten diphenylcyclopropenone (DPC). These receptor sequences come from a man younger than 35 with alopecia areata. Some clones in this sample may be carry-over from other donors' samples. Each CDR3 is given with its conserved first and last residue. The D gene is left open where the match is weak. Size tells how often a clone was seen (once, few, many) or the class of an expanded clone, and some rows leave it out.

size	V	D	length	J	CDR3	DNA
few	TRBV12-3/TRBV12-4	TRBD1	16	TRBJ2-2	CASSTPGTGNTGELFF	TGTGCCAGCAGTACACCCGGGACAGGGAACACCGGGGAGCTGTTTTTT
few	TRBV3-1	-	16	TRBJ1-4	CASSEARDATNEKLFF	TGTGCCAGCAGCGAAGCCAGGGATGCAACTAATGAAAAACTGTTTTTT
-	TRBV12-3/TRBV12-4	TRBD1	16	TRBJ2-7	CASSSYTGTGGYEQYF	TGTGCCAGCAGTTCATACACCGGGACAGGGGGGTACGAGCAGTACTTC
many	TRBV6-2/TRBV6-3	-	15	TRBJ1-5	CASSFDRRGNQPQHF	TGTGCCAGCAGTTTCGACAGGCGGGGCAATCAGCCCCAGCATTTT
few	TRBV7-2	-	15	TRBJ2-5	CASSFVGKSGETQYF	TGTGCCAGCAGCTTCGTAGGGAAAAGTGGTGAGACCCAGTACTTC
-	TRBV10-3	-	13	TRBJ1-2	CAIEGTSGYGYTF	TGTGCCATCGAGGGGACCTCAGGGTATGGCTACACCTTC
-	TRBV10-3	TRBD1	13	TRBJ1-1	CAIRKDRDTEAFF	TGTGCCATCAGGAAAGACAGGGACACTGAAGCTTTCTTT
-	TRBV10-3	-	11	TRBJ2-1	CAISVYNEQFF	TGTGCCATCAGTGTTTATAATGAGCAGTTCTTC
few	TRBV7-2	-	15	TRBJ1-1	CASSLAKVGRTEAFF	TGTGCCAGCAGCTTAGCGAAGGTAGGGCGCACTGAAGCTTTCTTT
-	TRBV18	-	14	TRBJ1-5	CASSPGPFNQPQHF	TGTGCCAGCTCACCGGGACCATTCAATCAGCCCCAGCATTTT
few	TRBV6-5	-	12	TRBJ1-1	CASSSRDTEAFF	TGTGCCAGCAGTTCGCGGGACACTGAAGCTTTCTTT
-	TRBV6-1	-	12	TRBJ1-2	CASRQRDKGYTF	TGTGCCAGCCGTCAGAGGGACAAGGGCTACACCTTC
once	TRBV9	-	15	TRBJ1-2	CASSVSATVNYGYTF	TGTGCCAGCAGCGTTTCCGCGACAGTCAACTATGGCTACACCTTC
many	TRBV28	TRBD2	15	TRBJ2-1	CASSLLAGGPREQFF	TGTGCCAGCAGTCTACTAGCGGGGGGGCCCAGGGAGCAGTTCTTC
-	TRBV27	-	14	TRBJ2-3	CASKWGGHTDTQYF	TGTGCCAGCAAGTGGGGGGGCCACACAGATACGCAGTATTTT
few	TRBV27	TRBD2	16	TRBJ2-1	CASISLAGYSYNEQFF	TGTGCCAGCATCTCCCTAGCGGGCTACTCCTACAATGAGCAGTTCTTC
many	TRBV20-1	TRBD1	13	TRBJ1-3	CSVETGNGNTIYF	TGCAGTGTAGAGACAGGGAACGGAAACACCATATATTTT
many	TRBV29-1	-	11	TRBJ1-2	CSVEDVRGYTF	TGCAGCGTTGAAGATGTTCGGGGCTACACCTTC
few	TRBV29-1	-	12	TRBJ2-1	CSVFSRGNEQFF	TGCAGCGTTTTTAGTAGGGGTAATGAGCAGTTCTTC
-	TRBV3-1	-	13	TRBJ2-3	CASRPNAGDTQYF	TGTGCCAGCAGGCCAAATGCCGGGGATACGCAGTATTTT
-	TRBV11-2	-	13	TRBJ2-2	CASRFPGSGELFF	TGTGCCAGCAGGTTTCCAGGGTCCGGGGAGCTGTTTTTT
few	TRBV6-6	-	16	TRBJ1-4	CASTRGGTVGNEKLFF	TGTGCCAGCACGAGGGGTGGGACCGTGGGGAATGAAAAACTGTTTTTT
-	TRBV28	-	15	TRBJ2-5	CASSTPELTQETQYF	TGTGCCAGCAGCACCCCCGAGTTGACACAAGAGACCCAGTACTTC
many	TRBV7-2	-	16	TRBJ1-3	CASSPTFQGPGNTIYF	TGTGCCAGCAGCCCTACATTCCAGGGTCCTGGAAACACCATATATTTT
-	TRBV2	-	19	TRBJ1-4	CASSETEADTGPFNEKLFF	TGTGCCAGCAGTGAAACAGAGGCGGATACAGGGCCCTTTAATGAAAAACTGTTTTTT
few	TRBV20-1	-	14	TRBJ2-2	CSAIQGGNTGELFF	TGCAGTGCTATTCAGGGGGGCAACACCGGGGAGCTGTTTTTT
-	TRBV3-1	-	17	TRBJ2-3	CASSLYSTSARPDTQYF	TGTGCCAGCAGCCTGTACTCGACTAGTGCGCGGCCGGATACGCAGTATTTT
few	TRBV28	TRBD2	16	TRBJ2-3	CASSNAGGPGTDTQYF	TGTGCCAGCAGTAACGCGGGGGGTCCGGGGACAGATACGCAGTATTTT
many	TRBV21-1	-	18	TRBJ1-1	CASSKGAPGRDAHTEAFF	TGTGCCAGCAGCAAAGGGGCTCCAGGGAGGGACGCGCACACTGAAGCTTTCTTT
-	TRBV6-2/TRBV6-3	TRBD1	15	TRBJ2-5	CASSYPRDSQETQYF	TGTGCCAGCAGTTACCCACGGGACAGTCAAGAGACCCAGTACTTC
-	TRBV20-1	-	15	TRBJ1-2	CSANRAGSANYGYTF	TGCAGTGCTAATCGCGCGGGTTCAGCTAACTATGGCTACACCTTC
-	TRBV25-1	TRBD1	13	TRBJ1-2	CASTLGTGNGYTF	TGTGCCAGCACCCTGGGGACAGGGAATGGCTACACCTTC
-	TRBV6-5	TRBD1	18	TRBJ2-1	CASSYSMVGTGYYNEQFF	TGTGCCAGCAGTTACTCGATGGTTGGGACAGGATACTACAATGAGCAGTTCTTC
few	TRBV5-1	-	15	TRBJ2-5	CASSMVTAFRETQYF	TGCGCCAGCAGCATGGTTACGGCCTTCAGAGAGACCCAGTACTTC
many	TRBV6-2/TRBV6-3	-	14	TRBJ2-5	CASSRRDTQETQYF	TGTGCCAGCAGTCGTCGGGACACTCAAGAGACCCAGTACTTC
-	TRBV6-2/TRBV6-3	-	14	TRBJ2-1	CASSSGTRDHEQFF	TGTGCCAGCAGCTCCGGGACTCGGGACCATGAGCAGTTCTTC